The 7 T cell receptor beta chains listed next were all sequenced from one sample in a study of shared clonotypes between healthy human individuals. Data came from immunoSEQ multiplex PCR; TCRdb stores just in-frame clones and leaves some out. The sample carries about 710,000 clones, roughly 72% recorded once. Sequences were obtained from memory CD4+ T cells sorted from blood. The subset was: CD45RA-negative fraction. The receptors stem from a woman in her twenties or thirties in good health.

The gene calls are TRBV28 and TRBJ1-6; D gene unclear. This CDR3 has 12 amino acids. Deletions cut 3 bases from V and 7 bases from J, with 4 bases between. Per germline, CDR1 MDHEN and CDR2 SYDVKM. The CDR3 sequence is CASSFKNSPLHF. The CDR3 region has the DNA TGTGCCAGCAGTTTTAAGAATTCACCCCTCCACTTT.

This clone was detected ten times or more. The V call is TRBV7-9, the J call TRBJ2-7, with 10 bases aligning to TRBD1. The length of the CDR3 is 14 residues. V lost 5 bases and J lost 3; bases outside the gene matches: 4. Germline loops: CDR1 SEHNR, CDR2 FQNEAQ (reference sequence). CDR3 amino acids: CASSRWTGGYEQYF. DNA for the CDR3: TGTGCCAGCAGCAGATGGACAGGGGGCTACGAGCAGTACTTC.

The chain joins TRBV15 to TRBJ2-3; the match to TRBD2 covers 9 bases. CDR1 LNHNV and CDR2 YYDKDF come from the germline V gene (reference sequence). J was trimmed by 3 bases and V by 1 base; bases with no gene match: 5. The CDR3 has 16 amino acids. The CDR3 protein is CATSRGGSGRTDTQYF. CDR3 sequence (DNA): TGTGCCACCAGCAGAGGGGGTAGCGGGAGAACAGATACGCAGTATTTT.

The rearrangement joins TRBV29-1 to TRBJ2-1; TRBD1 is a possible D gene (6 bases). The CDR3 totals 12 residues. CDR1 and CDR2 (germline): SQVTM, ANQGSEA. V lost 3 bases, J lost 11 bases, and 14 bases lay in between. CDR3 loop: CSVEGQMKKQFF. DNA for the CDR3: TGCAGCGTTGAGGGACAAATGAAAAAGCAGTTCTTC.

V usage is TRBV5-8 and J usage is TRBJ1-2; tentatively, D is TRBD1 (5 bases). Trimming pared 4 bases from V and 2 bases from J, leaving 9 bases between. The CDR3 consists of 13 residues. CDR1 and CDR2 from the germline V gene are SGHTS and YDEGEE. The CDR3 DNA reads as TGTGCCAGCAGCCCCAGGGAGAACTATGGCTACACCTTC. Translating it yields CASSPRENYGYTF.

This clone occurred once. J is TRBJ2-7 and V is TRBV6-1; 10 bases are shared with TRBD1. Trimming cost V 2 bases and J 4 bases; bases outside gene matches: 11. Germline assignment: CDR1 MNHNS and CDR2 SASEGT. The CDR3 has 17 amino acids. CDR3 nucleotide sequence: TGTGCCAGCAGTGAAAGAGGACGGGGACAGGGGCTTTACGAGCAGTACTTC. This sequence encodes CASSERGRGQGLYEQYF.

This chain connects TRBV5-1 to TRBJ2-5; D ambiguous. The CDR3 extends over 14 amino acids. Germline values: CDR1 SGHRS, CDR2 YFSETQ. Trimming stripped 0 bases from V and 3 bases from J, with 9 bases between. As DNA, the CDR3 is TGCGCCAGCAGCTTGGGGAACCCTAAAGAGACCCAGTACTTC. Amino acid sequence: CASSLGNPKETQYF. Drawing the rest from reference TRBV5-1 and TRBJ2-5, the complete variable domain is KAGVTQTPRYLIKTRGQQVTLSCSPISGHRSVSWYQQTPGQGLQFLFEYFSETQRNKGNFPGRFSGRQFSNSRSEMNVSTLELGDSALYLCASSLGNPKETQYFGPGTRLLVL.